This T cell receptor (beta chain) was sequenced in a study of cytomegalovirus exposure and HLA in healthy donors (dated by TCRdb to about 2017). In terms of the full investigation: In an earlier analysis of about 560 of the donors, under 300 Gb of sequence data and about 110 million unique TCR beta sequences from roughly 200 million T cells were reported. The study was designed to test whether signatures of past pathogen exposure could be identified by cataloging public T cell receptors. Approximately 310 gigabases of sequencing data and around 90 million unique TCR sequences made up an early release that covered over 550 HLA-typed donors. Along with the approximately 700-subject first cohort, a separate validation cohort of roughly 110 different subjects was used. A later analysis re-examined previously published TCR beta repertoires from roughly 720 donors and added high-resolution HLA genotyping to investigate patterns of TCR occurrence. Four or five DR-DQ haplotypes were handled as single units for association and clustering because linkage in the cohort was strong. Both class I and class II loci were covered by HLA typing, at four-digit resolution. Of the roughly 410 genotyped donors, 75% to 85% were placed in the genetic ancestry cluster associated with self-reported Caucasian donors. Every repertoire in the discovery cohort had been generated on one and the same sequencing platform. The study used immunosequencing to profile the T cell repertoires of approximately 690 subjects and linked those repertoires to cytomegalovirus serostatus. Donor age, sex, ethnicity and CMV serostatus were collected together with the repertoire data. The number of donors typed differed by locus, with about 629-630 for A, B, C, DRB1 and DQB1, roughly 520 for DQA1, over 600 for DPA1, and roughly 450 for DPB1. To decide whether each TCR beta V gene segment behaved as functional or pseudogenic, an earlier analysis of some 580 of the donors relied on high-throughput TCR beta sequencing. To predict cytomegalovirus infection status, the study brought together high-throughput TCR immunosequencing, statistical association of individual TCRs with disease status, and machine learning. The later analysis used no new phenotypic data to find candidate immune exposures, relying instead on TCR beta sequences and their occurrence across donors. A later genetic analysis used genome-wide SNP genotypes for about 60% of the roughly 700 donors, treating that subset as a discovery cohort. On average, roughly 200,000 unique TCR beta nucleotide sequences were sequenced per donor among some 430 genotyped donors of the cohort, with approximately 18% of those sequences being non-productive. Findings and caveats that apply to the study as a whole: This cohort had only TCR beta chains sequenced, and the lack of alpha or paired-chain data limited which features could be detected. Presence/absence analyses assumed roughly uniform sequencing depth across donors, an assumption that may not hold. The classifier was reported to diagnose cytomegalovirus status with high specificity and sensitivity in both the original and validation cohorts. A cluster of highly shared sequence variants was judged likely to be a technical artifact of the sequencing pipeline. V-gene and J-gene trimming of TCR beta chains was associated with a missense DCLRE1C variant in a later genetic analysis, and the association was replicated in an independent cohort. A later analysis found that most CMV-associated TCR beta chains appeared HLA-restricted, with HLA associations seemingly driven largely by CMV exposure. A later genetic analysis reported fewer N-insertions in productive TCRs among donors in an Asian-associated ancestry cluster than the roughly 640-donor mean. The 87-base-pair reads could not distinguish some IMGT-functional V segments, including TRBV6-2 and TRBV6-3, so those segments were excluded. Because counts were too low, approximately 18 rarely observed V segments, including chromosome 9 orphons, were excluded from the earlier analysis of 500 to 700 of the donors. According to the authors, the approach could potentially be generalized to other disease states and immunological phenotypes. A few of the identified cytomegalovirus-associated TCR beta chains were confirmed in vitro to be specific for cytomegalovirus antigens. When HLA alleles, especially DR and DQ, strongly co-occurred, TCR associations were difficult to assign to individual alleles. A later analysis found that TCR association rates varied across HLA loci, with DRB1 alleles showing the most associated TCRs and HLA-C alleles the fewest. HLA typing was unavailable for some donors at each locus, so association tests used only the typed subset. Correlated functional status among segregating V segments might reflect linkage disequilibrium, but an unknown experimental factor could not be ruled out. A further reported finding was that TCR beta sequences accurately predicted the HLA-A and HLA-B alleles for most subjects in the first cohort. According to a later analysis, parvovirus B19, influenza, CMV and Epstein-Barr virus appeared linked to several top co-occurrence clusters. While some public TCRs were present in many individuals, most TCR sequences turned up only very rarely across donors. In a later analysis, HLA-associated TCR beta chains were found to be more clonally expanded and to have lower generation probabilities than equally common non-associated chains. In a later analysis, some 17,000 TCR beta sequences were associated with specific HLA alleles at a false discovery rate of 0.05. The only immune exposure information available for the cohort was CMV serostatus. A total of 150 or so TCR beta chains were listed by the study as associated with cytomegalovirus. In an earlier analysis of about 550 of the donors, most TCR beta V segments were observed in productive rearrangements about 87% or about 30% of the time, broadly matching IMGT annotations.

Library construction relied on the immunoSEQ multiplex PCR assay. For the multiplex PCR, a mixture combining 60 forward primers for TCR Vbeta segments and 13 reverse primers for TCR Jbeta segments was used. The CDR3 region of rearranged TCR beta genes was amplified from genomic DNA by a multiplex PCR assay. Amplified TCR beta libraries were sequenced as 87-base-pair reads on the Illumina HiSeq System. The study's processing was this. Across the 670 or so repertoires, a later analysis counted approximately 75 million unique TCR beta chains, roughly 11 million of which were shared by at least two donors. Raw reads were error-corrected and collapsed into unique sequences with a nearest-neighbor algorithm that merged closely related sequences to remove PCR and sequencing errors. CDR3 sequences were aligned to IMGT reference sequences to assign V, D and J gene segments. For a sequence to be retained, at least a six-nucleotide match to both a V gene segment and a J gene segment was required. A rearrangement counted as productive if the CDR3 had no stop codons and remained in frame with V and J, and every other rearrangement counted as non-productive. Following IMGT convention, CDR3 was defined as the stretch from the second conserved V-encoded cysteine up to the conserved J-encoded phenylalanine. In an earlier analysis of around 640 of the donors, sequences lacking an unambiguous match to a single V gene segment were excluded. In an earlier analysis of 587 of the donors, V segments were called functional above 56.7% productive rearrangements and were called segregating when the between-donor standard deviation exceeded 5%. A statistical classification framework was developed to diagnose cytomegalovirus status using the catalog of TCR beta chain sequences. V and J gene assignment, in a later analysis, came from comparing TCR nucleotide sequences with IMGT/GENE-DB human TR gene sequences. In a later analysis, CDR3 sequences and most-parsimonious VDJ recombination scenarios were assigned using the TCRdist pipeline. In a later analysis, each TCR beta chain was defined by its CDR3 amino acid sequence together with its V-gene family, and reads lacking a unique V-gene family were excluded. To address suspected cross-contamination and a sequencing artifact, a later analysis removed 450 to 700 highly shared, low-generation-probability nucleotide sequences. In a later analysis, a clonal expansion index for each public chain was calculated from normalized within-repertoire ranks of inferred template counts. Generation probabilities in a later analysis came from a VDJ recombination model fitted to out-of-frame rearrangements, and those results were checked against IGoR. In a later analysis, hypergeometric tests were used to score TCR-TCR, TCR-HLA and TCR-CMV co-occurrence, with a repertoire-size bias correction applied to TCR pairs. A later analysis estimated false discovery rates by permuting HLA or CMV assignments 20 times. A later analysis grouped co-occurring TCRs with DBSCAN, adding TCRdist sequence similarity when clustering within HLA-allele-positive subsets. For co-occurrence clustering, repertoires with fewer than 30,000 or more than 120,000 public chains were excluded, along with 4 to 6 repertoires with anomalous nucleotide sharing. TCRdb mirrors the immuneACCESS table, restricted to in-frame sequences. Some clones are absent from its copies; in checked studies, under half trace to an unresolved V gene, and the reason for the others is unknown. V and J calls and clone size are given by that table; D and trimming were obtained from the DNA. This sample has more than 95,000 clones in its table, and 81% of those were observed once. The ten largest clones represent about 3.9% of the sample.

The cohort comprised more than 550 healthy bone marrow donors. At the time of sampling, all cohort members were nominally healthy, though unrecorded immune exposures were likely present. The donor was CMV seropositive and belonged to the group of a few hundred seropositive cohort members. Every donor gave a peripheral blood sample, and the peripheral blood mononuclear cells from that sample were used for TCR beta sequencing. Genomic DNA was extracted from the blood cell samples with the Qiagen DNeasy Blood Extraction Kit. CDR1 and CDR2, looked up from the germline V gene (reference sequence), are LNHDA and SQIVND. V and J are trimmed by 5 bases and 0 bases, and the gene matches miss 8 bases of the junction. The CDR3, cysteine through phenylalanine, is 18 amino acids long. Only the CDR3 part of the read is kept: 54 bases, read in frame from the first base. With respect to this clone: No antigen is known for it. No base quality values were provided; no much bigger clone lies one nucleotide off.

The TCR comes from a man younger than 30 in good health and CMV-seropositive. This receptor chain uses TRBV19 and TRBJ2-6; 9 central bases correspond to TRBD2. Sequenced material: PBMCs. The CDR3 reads CASSPSGTINSGANVLTF. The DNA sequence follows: TGTGCCAGTAGTCCTAGCGGGACAATAAACTCTGGGGCCAACGTCCTGACTTTC.